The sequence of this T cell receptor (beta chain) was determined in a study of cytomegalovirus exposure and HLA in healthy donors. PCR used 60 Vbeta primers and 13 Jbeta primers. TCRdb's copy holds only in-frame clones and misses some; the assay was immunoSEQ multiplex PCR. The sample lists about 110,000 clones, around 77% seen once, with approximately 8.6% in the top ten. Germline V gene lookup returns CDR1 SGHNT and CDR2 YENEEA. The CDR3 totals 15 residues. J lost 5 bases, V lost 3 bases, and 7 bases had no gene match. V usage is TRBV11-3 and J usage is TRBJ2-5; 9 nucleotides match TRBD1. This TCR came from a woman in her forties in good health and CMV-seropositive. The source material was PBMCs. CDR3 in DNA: TGTGCCAGCAGCTTCGGGACAGGGAATTTTGAGACCCAGTACTTC. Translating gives CASSFGTGNFETQYF.